These 18 T cell receptor beta chains were all obtained from the same sample, sequenced in a study of cytomegalovirus exposure and HLA in healthy donors. Libraries were prepared by immunoSEQ multiplex PCR; TCRdb keeps only in-frame clonotypes and omits some of them. The sample contains 160,000 or so clones, around 89% of which appear only once. Material: PBMCs. The receptors stem from a man between 18 and 35 years old in good health and CMV-seronegative.

The rearrangement links TRBV28 to TRBJ2-5, with 8 bases aligning to TRBD2. This CDR3 has 16 residues. V shed 7 bases, J shed 3 bases, and the junction held 13 bases outside the gene matches. In germline, CDR1 is MDHEN, CDR2 SYDVKM. CDR3 coding DNA: TGTGCCAGCACTTATGGGACGGGGGGGCTAAAAGAGACCCAGTACTTC. This sequence encodes CASTYGTGGLKETQYF.

The chain employs TRBV5-4 and TRBJ1-2; a possible D gene is TRBD1 (6 bases). CDR3 length equals 17 residues. Germline V gives CDR1 SGHNT, CDR2 YYREEE (reference sequence). Trimming left V 4 bases short and J 6 bases short, with 25 bases between. In DNA, the CDR3 is TGTGCCAGCAGCCTGTCTATCAGTGGGGACACAAAAGATGGCTACACCTTC. Protein product: CASSLSISGDTKDGYTF.

The chain links TRBV4-2 to TRBJ2-3, with 12 nucleotides matching TRBD2. Unmatched junction bases numbered 20, after V lost 3 bases and J lost 7 bases. The germline CDR1 and CDR2 sequences are LGHNA and YNFKEQ. The CDR3 covers 20 residues. The CDR3 DNA sequence: TGTGCCAGCAGCCAGGTGCTACTAGCGGGAGGCCCGGGTGATATTTATACGCAGTATTTT. This gives the protein CASSQVLLAGGPGDIYTQYF.

The V call is TRBV6-6, the J call TRBJ2-7; weak D call: TRBD1 (6 bases). Germline V CDR1 and CDR2: MNHNY, SVGAGI (reference sequence). There are 12 residues in the CDR3. V lost 4 bases and J 9 bases, leaving 13 bases between the germline ends. The CDR3 loop is CASSFNTGMQYV. The CDR3 DNA is TGTGCCAGCAGTTTCAATACAGGGATGCAGTACGTC.

The rearrangement uses TRBV7-9 and TRBJ2-2; 8 nucleotides align to TRBD1. This CDR3 is 15 amino acids long. V gave up 8 bases and J gave up 6 bases; unmatched junction bases: 11. Germline CDR1 reads SEHNR; CDR2 reads FQNEAQ (reference sequence). CDR3 protein: CASWWTGRKSGELFF. The CDR3 DNA follows: TGTGCCAGCTGGTGGACAGGGAGAAAGTCCGGGGAGCTGTTTTTT.

The chain carries TRBV27 and TRBJ1-2, with D uncertain. The CDR3 sequence is 13 residues long. Trimming shortened V by 0 bases and J by 6 bases, and 8 bases separated the two germline ends. In germline, CDR1 is MNHEY, CDR2 SMNVEV (reference sequence). The CDR3 bases are TGTGCCAGCAGTTTATCGGGCGGGGATGGCTACACCTTC. Translation gives CASSLSGGDGYTF.

This clone was seen only once. This CDR3 reads CASSFTGNQPQHF. The CDR3 DNA is TGTGCCAGCAGCTTTACTGGCAATCAGCCCCAGCATTTT. This chain uses TRBV11-2 with TRBJ1-5; no clear D. The CDR3 has 13 amino acids. V dropped 3 bases and J dropped 2 bases, with 5 bases sitting between them. The germline CDR1 and CDR2 sequences are SGHAT and FQNNGV.

Note on this clone: At the DNA level, this CDR3 is encoded by other sequences in the same sample as well. This chain connects TRBV2 to TRBJ1-1, with D unresolved. This CDR3 is built from 12 residues. V lost 6 bases and J 2 bases, leaving 7 bases between the germline ends. Germline V gene lookup returns CDR1 SNHLY and CDR2 FYNNEI. CDR3 nucleotides: TGTGCCAGCAGCGAGATAAACACTGAAGCTTTCTTT. This encodes CASSEINTEAFF.

The chain employs TRBV14 and TRBJ2-1; D is unclear. This CDR3 spans 13 amino acids. From germline, CDR1 is SGHDN and CDR2 FVKESK. V gave up 4 bases and J gave up 7 bases, with 11 bases separating them. CDR3 DNA sequence: TGTGCCAGCAGCCTGTTCCTAACGAATGAGCAGTTCTTC. It specifies CASSLFLTNEQFF.

The V call is TRBV6-6, the J call TRBJ2-2, with TRBD1 identical over 9 bases. V trimming: 6 bases; J trimming: 4 bases; junction bases outside the gene matches: 6. The CDR3 spans 15 residues. Germline V gene sequence: CDR1 MNHNY, CDR2 SVGAGI (reference sequence). DNA of the CDR3: TGTGCCAGCAGCCCCGGGACAGGGACCACCGGGGAGCTGTTTTTT. Protein sequence: CASSPGTGTTGELFF.

The chain combines TRBV29-1 with TRBJ1-2; a weak D match, TRBD1 (6 bases). Trimming took off 3 bases at V and 3 bases at J, with 11 bases between the two ends. The germline CDR1 and CDR2 sequences are SQVTM and ANQGSEA. The CDR3 is 13 residues long. In DNA form, the CDR3 reads TGCAGCGTTGAGGGGGCTGGGGACTATGGCTACACCTTC. Translation: CSVEGAGDYGYTF. Drawing the rest from reference TRBV29-1 and TRBJ1-2, the complete variable domain is SAVISQKPSRDICQRGTSLTIQCQVDSQVTMMFWYRQQPGQSLTLIATANQGSEATYESGFVIDKFPISRPNLTFSTLTVSNMSPEDSSIYLCSVEGAGDYGYTFGSGTRLTVV.

The chain has TRBV7-9 and TRBJ2-2, with D possibly TRBD2 on 5 matching bases. This CDR3 has 17 residues. V was shortened by 2 bases and J by 6 bases, with 19 bases between the two germline ends. CDR1 is SEHNR, CDR2 FQNEAQ, per germline (reference sequence). The CDR3 DNA follows: TGTGCCAGCAGCTTATCCCGGGGAAAGTTCGGTCCCGGGGAGCTGTTTTTT. Translation: CASSLSRGKFGPGELFF.

The rearrangement links TRBV7-9 to TRBJ2-3; D remains unclear. Germline V gene data show CDR1 as SEHNR and CDR2 as FQNEAQ (reference sequence). The V end was cut by 3 bases, the J end by 4 bases, with 11 bases between. CDR3 size: 14 residues. Written as DNA, the CDR3 is TGTGCCAGCAGCTTGGCACTACGATCAGATACGCAGTATTTT. This encodes CASSLALRSDTQYF.

This chain uses TRBV19 with TRBJ1-5; D remains ambiguous. Per germline, CDR1 LNHDA and CDR2 SQIVND (reference sequence). The CDR3 totals 15 residues. V lost 9 bases and J lost 2, with 17 bases in between. The CDR3 here is CASKLAGMGNQPQHF. CDR3 DNA: TGTGCCAGCAAATTGGCCGGGATGGGCAATCAGCCCCAGCATTTT.

This clone has more than one count but fewer than ten. The chain uses TRBV29-1 and TRBJ2-3, with TRBD1 matching over 8 bases. The J segment lost 3 bases and the V segment lost 5 bases, leaving 7 bases of the junction unmatched. The germline gives CDR1 SQVTM, CDR2 ANQGSEA. This CDR3 spans 14 amino acids. As DNA, the CDR3 is TGCAGCGTTTTGGACAGGGATTGGACAGATACGCAGTATTTT. This translates into CSVLDRDWTDTQYF.

The gene calls are TRBV4-2 and TRBJ2-7; D may be TRBD2 (5 bases). The V end lost 4 bases, the J end lost 11 bases, and 18 bases lay between the germline ends. The germline gives CDR1 LGHNA, CDR2 YNFKEQ. The CDR3 covers 13 residues. The CDR3 region has the DNA TGTGCCAGCAGCCCCTCATTAGGCGGGCAAGAGTACTTC. Encoded protein: CASSPSLGGQEYF.

The chain links TRBV18 to TRBJ1-4; D not resolved. The CDR3 loop spans 16 amino acids. Per the germline V gene, CDR1 is KGHSH and CDR2 is LQKENI. V lost 3 bases and J 0 bases, leaving 11 bases between the germline ends. In DNA, the CDR3 is TGTGCCAGCTCACCTACGGTGACTGCAACTAATGAAAAACTGTTTTTT. This translates into CASSPTVTATNEKLFF.

The rearrangement links TRBV11-2 to TRBJ2-7, with D possibly being TRBD1 (5 bases). Trimming took off 1 base at V and 9 bases at J, with 19 bases between the two ends. The germline CDR1 and CDR2 sequences are SGHAT and FQNNGV. The CDR3 extends over 15 amino acids. CDR3 DNA: TGTGCCAGCAGCTTAGGGTTTGCGGCCTTGGGGCTGCAGTACGTC. The encoded protein is CASSLGFAALGLQYV.